A single sample is the source of the 8 T cell receptor beta chains below, sequenced in a study of regulatory T cells in long-lasting Graves disease. The time point: persistent/refractory GD, antithyroid drugs over 5 years with positive TRAb. The TCR library was prepared using RNA isolated from PBMCs. Library construction for TCR beta used iRepertoire HTBI primers and Arm-PCR of CDR3 regions. TCRdb independently ran MiXCR on the multiplex PCR reads; one entry per CDR3 protein. The profile covers approximately 400,000 distinct CDR3 sequences, with more than 20% appearing a single time and about 27% taken by the ten largest. The sequencing here drew on peripheral blood mononuclear cells (PBMCs), taken when the disease was refractory, from a patient treated with antithyroid drugs. These receptors were collected from a middle-aged woman with Graves disease.

Concerning this clonotype itself: This may be a read error, as it is one base from a much larger clone. The chain uses TRBV20-1 and TRBJ1-3, with a weak D call TRBD1 (5 bases). Trimming cost V 5 bases and J 4 bases, with 12 bases left between them. CDR1 and CDR2 (germline): DFQATT, SNEGSKA (reference sequence). This CDR3 spans 13 amino acids. Here the CDR3 reads CSAGPGGGNTIYF. As DNA, the CDR3 is TGCAGTGCTGGCCCGGGGGGAGGAAACACCATATATTTT.

A remark on this clonotype: A read error may be the cause here, since a much bigger clone is one base away. The CDR3 coding sequence is TGTGCCATCAGTGGAAACGGGGGAGAGACCCAGTACTTC. This gives the protein CAISGNGGETQYF. The chain employs TRBV10-3 and TRBJ2-5, with TRBD2 as a possible D gene (6 bases). The CDR3 has 13 amino acids. Between the trimmed V and J ends, which lost 4 bases and 4 bases, there was a span of 10 bases. Germline V lookup: CDR1 ENHRY, CDR2 SYGVKD.

On this clonotype itself: A read error is the likely source, as a far larger clone sits one nucleotide away. The chain has TRBV2 and TRBJ1-5; no reliable D call. The CDR3 runs to 14 residues. Looked up from germline, CDR1 is SNHLY and CDR2 is FYNNEI. CDR3 in amino acids: CASSYFGINRPQHF. For the CDR3, the DNA is TGTGCCAGCAGTTACTTTGGGATAAATCGGCCCCAGCATTTT. Supplemented by reference TRBV2 and TRBJ1-5, the full variable domain reads EPEVTQTPSHQVTQMGQEVILRCVPISNHLYFYWYRQILGQKVEFLVSFYNNEISEKSEIFDDQFSVERPDGSNFTLKIRSTKLEDSAMYFCASSYFGINRPQHFGDGTRLSIL.

The V gene is TRBV7-8, the J gene TRBJ2-6; 10 bases match TRBD1. Germline V lookup: CDR1 SGHVS, CDR2 FQNEAQ. J lost 2 bases, V lost 5 bases, and 9 bases had no gene match. CDR3 length: 18 residues. CDR3 sequence: CASSRGRDRGPGANVLTF. The CDR3 bases are TGTGCCAGCAGCCGAGGAAGGGACAGGGGCCCTGGGGCCAACGTCCTGACTTTC.

This clonotype was seen ten or more times. The rearrangement links TRBV6-1 to TRBJ1-1; D remains unclear. The CDR3 loop spans 13 amino acids. Per germline, CDR1 MNHNS and CDR2 SASEGT. V lost 8 bases and J 1 base, leaving 11 bases between the germline ends. CDR3 region: CASSEAANTEAFF. CDR3 DNA sequence: TGTGCCAGCTCCGAAGCGGCGAACACTGAAGCTTTCTTT.

This clonotype was seen more than once but under ten times. The chain couples TRBV28 to TRBJ1-6; a weak D match, TRBD1 (5 bases). Trimming left V 2 bases short and J 8 bases short, with 10 bases between. The CDR3 runs 14 residues. The V gene's germline CDR1 is MDHEN and CDR2 SYDVKM. This CDR3 is CASSLGGGDSPLHF. The CDR3 region has the DNA TGTGCCAGCAGTTTAGGGGGGGGGGATTCACCCCTCCACTTT.

In DNA form, the CDR3 reads TGCGCCAGCAGTTTATGGGGCTGGGACGAGCAGTACTTC. It yields the protein CASSLWGWDEQYF. The chain recombines TRBV5-1 with TRBJ2-7, with D perhaps TRBD1 (5 bases). From germline, CDR1 is SGHRS and CDR2 YFSETQ. This CDR3 region has 13 residues. V lost 5 bases and J 5 bases, leaving 14 bases between the germline ends.

This clonotype was counted only a few times. This sequence joins TRBV12-3 or TRBV12-4 and TRBJ2-3; D is possibly TRBD1 (5 bases). The ends were cut back, 3 bases at V and 4 bases at J, with 20 bases in the middle. CDR3 size: 17 residues. As DNA, the CDR3 is TGTGCCAGCAGTTTTCCCATCCTAGGCAGGGCCGCAGATACGCAGTATTTT. Translation: CASSFPILGRAADTQYF.